The entry below describes one T cell receptor (beta chain). Described time point: baseline pretreatment blood. Treatment described: 15 Gy SBRT to primary tumor, nephrectomy 4 weeks later. The data belong to a study of radiation and T cells in renal cell carcinoma. The data were produced by immunoSEQ multiplex PCR, yet TCRdb's version contains in-frame clones alone and is incomplete. This repertoire shows some 150,000 clones, around four fifths found once; its top ten account for 20% to 25%. Germline CDR1 is SGDLS and CDR2 is YYNGEE. The CDR3 runs to 15 residues. Trimming left V 0 bases short and J 7 bases short, with 17 bases between.

The source was blood, collected from a patient whose treatment included radiotherapy and nephrectomy. The chain couples TRBV9 to TRBJ2-7; no reliable D call. This sequence was found in a woman between 45 and 65 years old with renal cell carcinoma. The CDR3 DNA is TGTGCCAGCAGCGTAGTTAGCTCGTCCTCGGAAGAGCAGTACTTC. It is translated as CASSVVSSSSEEQYF.